This paragraph reports one TCR beta chain. The sample originates from a study of blood T cell repertoires in COVID-19. This CDR3 comprises 14 residues. V was clipped by 8 bases and J by 2 bases; unmatched bases: 8. Per the germline V gene, CDR1 is GTSNPN and CDR2 is SVGIG (reference sequence). Followed over time, Seattle patients had been enrolled while infection was active. This table comes from immunoSEQ multiplex PCR, and its TCRdb copy is limited to in-frame clones, with some not included. Of about 340,000 clones listed, approximately 86% were seen once; the top ten hold 7% to 7.5%. The material sequenced was peripheral blood. This clonotype was sampled from a woman aged 60 to 75 with COVID-19, enrolled during active disease. This sequence joins TRBV30 and TRBJ2-3; 9 nucleotides agree with TRBD1. This CDR3 is CAARTGENTDTQYF. For the CDR3, the DNA is TGTGCCGCCCGGACAGGGGAGAACACAGATACGCAGTATTTT.